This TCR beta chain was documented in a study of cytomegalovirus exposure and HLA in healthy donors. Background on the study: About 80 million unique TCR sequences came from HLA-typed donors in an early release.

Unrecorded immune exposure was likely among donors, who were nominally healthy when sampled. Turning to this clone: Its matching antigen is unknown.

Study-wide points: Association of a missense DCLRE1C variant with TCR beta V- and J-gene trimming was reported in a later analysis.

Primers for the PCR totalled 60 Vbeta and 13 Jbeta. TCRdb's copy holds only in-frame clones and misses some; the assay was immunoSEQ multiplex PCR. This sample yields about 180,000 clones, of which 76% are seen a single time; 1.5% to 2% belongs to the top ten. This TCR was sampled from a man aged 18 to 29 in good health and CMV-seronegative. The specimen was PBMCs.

This chain's CDR3 is CAWSSGGAGTDTQYF. The CDR3 DNA sequence: TGTGCCTGGAGTAGCGGGGGGGCCGGGACAGATACGCAGTATTTT. V and J are TRBV30 and TRBJ2-3; 10 nucleotides match TRBD2. The germline V gene has CDR1 GTSNPN and CDR2 SVGIG (reference sequence). J lost 3 bases, V lost 2 bases, and 5 bases had no gene match. The CDR3 is made up of 15 amino acids.